This T cell receptor (beta chain) was recorded in a study of blood T cell repertoires in COVID-19. About the research overall: COVID-19 samples from acute and convalescent phases originated in the United States, Italy and Spain. T cells, B-cell-depleted T cells, or PBMCs provided the cDNA or gDNA that served as material.

Enrolment of Seattle patients took place during active infection, and they were followed longitudinally. The CDR3 consists of 17 residues. Looked up from germline, CDR1 is SGHDT and CDR2 is YYEEEE. Trimming removed 1 base at V and 0 bases at J, with 14 bases between. In the original workflow: Estimation of nucleated cell counts relied on the amplification of reference gene primers. Profiling relied on immunoSEQ multiplex PCR, and the TCRdb table lists in-frame clones only, not all of them. V, J and clone size are taken as reported in that table, and D and trimming were inferred from the DNA itself. The sample holds fewer than 250,000 clones, about 81% seen once.

Input material: peripheral blood. This chain uses TRBV5-6 with TRBJ1-3; D perhaps matches TRBD1 (6 bases). The clonotype originates from a woman aged 55-69 years with COVID-19, enrolled during active disease. CDR3 in amino acids: CASSLRDTFYSGNTIYF. For the CDR3, the DNA is TGTGCCAGCAGCTTGCGGGACACCTTCTACTCTGGAAACACCATATATTTT.